This T cell receptor (beta chain) is from a study of blood T cell repertoires in COVID-19. J lost 10 bases, V lost 0 bases, and 2 bases had no gene match. CDR1 is SGHNT and CDR2 is YYREEE in the germline V gene (reference sequence). The CDR3 is made up of 14 amino acids. TCRdb's table, derived via immunoSEQ multiplex PCR, lists solely in-frame clones and lacks some. The sample has 200,000 to 250,000 clones; under 85% are singletons. This receptor was taken from a woman in her 30s with COVID-19, enrolled during active disease. The material sequenced was peripheral blood. The rearrangement uses TRBV5-4 and TRBJ1-6; 9 bases are a match to TRBD1. CDR3 protein: CASSLGDRDSPLHF. CDR3 bases: TGTGCCAGCAGCTTGGGGGACAGGGACTCACCCCTCCACTTT.